The source of this T cell receptor beta chain is a study of tissue T cells after allogeneic stem cell transplantation. General study points: Anatomically similar tissues had similar TCR repertoires within each patient.

The sample holds a few counts of this clone. Its antigen is undetermined. Gene names refer to mouse genes. Profiling relied on immunoSEQ multiplex PCR, and the TCRdb table lists in-frame clones only, not all of them. Among roughly 8,100 clones listed, roughly 34% were seen once. The time point: mouse harvest day 14 after allogeneic transplant. Tail vein injection delivered 10^7 T-cell-depleted bone marrow cells and 10^6 splenic CD5+ T cells. The source of this sequence is a female BALB/c mouse given C57BL/6 T cells with graft-versus-host disease after an allogeneic hematopoietic cell transplant. Material for sequencing was skin.

The covered CDR3 bases are TGTGGTGCTAGGGATCAGAGCTCCTATGAACAGTAC. The encoded protein is CGARDQSSYEQY. The whole CDR3 sequence reads CGARDQSSYEQYF. This rearrangement joins TRBV20 to TRBJ2-7; unclear D gene. The read halts 1 residue ahead of the CDR3 end, with the missing end drawn from the germline J gene. Germline V gene lookup returns CDR1 GFQATS and CDR2 STVNSAI. Trimming took 0 bases from V and 0 from J, leaving 6 bases between them. The CDR3 contains 13 residues.